This T cell receptor beta chain was sequenced during a study of cytomegalovirus exposure and HLA in healthy donors. Across the study: Findings of an earlier analysis included 117 million unique TCR beta sequences from 180 million or so T cells. Study-wide points: About 90% or about 30% of the time was how often most TCR beta V segments were productive, according to an earlier analysis. Whilst most TCR sequences proved rare, a subset of public TCRs occurred across many donors. When analyzed later, a missense DCLRE1C variant was found to be linked to TCR beta V- and J-gene trimming.

It was with 60 Vbeta and 13 Jbeta primers that the PCR ran. The method was immunoSEQ multiplex PCR; TCRdb's version includes in-frame clones alone and lacks a portion of them. Of 170,000 or so clones in the sample, roughly 80% were seen once. The CDR3 sequence is 15 residues long. V lost 4 bases and J lost 2; bases outside the gene matches: 6. Germline V lookup: CDR1 SGHVS, CDR2 FQNEAQ. Remarks on this clone: Its target is not known.

This chain links TRBV7-8 with TRBJ2-7, with 9 bases fitting TRBD2. The TCR comes from a woman younger than 45 in good health and CMV-seronegative. What was sequenced was PBMCs. The CDR3 here is CASSSRVAGAYEQYF. CDR3 nucleotide sequence: TGTGCCAGCAGCTCGAGGGTAGCGGGGGCCTACGAGCAGTACTTC.